This entry lists 22 T cell receptor beta chains sequenced from one sample in a study of T-cell memory formation after mild COVID-19. MiXCR, applied by TCRdb to the 5' RACE reads, yields one record per CDR3 protein. The sample comprises about 200,000 distinct CDR3 sequences, approximately 16% of which are singletons, and roughly 2.6% rests with the top ten. The sequenced material came from PBMCs or a T cell subset sorted from them (not recorded which). The receptors originated from an adult woman who had mild COVID-19 (a few samples of this study predate the infection). Cell type and time point are not known.

The chain links TRBV7-6 to TRBJ2-5, with D possibly being TRBD1 (6 bases). Between the trimmed V and J ends, which lost 5 bases and 7 bases, there was a span of 17 bases. Germline values: CDR1 SGHVS, CDR2 FNYEAQ. The CDR3 length is 14 residues. CDR3 sequence (DNA): TGTGCCAGCAGCGGGGGCCCAGGGGCGGCGACCCAGTACTTC. Protein: CASSGGPGAATQYF.

This chain uses TRBV5-1 with TRBJ2-7, with 8 bases identical to TRBD2. The germline CDR1 and CDR2 sequences are SGHRS and YFSETQ. The CDR3 loop spans 15 amino acids. With 4 bases clipped from V and 4 bases from J, the junction kept 10 bases outside the gene matches. Written as DNA, the CDR3 is TGCGCCAGCAGCCAAACTAGCGGCACCTTTTACGAGCAGTACTTC. Translation: CASSQTSGTFYEQYF.

The chain couples TRBV18 to TRBJ2-7; D possibly corresponds to TRBD1 (6 bases). The ends were cut back, 2 bases at V and 0 bases at J, with 17 bases in the middle. The germline gives CDR1 KGHSH, CDR2 LQKENI. The CDR3 length is 17 residues. CDR3 DNA: TGTGCCAGCTCACCATATACTGGACAGATTAGCTCCTACGAGCAGTACTTC. The encoded protein is CASSPYTGQISSYEQYF.

The chain combines TRBV29-1 with TRBJ1-3; weak D call: TRBD1 (6 bases). The CDR3 contains 13 residues. Deletions cut 4 bases from V and 7 bases from J, with 14 bases between. Germline V gives CDR1 SQVTM, CDR2 ANQGSEA. For the CDR3, the DNA is TGCAGCGTTGGGATGACAGGAGGGAACACCATATATTTT. It codes for CSVGMTGGNTIYF.

This clonotype was detected a few times. The chain combines TRBV12-3 or TRBV12-4 with TRBJ1-1; D may be TRBD1 (6 bases). The CDR3 has 14 amino acids. The V and J ends lost 6 bases and 1 base respectively, with 12 bases between them. The CDR3 nucleotides read TGTGCCAGCAGCCCGGGGGCAGAGAACACTGAAGCTTTCTTT. Its protein product is CASSPGAENTEAFF.

Only a few counts were recorded for this clonotype. The chain links TRBV4-1 to TRBJ2-2; 10 nucleotides align to TRBD1. CDR3 length equals 14 residues. Germline V CDR1 and CDR2: MGHRA, YSYEKL. Losses at the gene ends were 4 bases for V and 6 bases for J; bases not matched to a gene: 2. This CDR3 is CASSRTGGAGELFF. DNA of the CDR3: TGCGCCAGCAGCCGGACAGGGGGGGCCGGGGAGCTGTTTTTT.

J is TRBJ1-6 and V is TRBV27; 9 bases fit TRBD1. V dropped 6 bases and J dropped 7; count of bases not matched to a gene: 4. This CDR3 is 14 amino acids long. Germline CDR1 is MNHEY and CDR2 is SMNVEV (reference sequence). CDR3 in amino acids: CASRGTGFNSPLHF. The CDR3 bases are TGTGCCAGCAGGGGGACAGGGTTCAATTCACCCCTCCACTTT.

J is TRBJ2-5 and V is TRBV7-8, with D possibly being TRBD1 (6 bases). Trimming shortened V by 5 bases and J by 6 bases, and 16 bases separated the two germline ends. This CDR3 spans 14 amino acids. Germline CDR1 is SGHVS and CDR2 is FQNEAQ. The DNA of the CDR3 is TGTGCCAGCAGCCGCTACTGGCAGGGGCAGACCCAGTACTTC. Its translation is CASSRYWQGQTQYF.

This chain connects TRBV9 to TRBJ1-4; the D is unclear. The V end lost 2 bases, the J end lost 3 bases, and 11 bases lay between the germline ends. Germline assignment: CDR1 SGDLS and CDR2 YYNGEE. The CDR3 runs to 15 residues. The CDR3 loop reads CASSVTGAANEKLFF. Written as DNA, the CDR3 is TGTGCCAGCAGCGTCACCGGAGCGGCTAATGAAAAACTGTTTTTT.

This clonotype has just a few counts. In nucleotides, the CDR3 is TGTGCCAGCAGCCCGGGACTAGTTAGCGAGCAGTACTTC. This encodes CASSPGLVSEQYF. The chain carries TRBV7-6 and TRBJ2-7; TRBD2 matches 8 bases. J gave up 6 bases and V 5 bases, and 6 bases lay outside the gene matches. Germline CDR1 SGHVS, CDR2 FNYEAQ. This CDR3 is built from 13 residues.

This clonotype was detected a few times. For the CDR3, the DNA is TGCGCCAGCAGCTTGAATCGGCAGGCGAACACTGAAGCTTTCTTT. This codes for CASSLNRQANTEAFF. This chain uses TRBV5-1 with TRBJ1-1, with D unresolved. CDR1 is SGHRS and CDR2 is YFSETQ in the germline V gene. Trimming removed 1 base from V and 1 base from J, with 11 bases in between. The CDR3 extends over 15 amino acids.

In its sample, this clonotype was seen many times. The chain recombines TRBV7-2 with TRBJ1-1, with D possibly being TRBD1 (5 bases). The CDR3 spans 14 residues. CDR1 SGHTA and CDR2 FQGNSA come from the germline V gene. V lost 3 bases to trimming and J lost 3 bases, with 11 bases between them. The CDR3 protein is CASSFKARDTEAFF. The CDR3 DNA reads TGTGCCAGCAGCTTTAAGGCCAGGGACACTGAAGCTTTCTTT.

This rearrangement joins TRBV20-1 to TRBJ2-1; TRBD2 matches 8 bases. Germline CDR1 reads DFQATT; CDR2 reads SNEGSKA (reference sequence). The length of the CDR3 is 14 residues. Trimming removed 6 bases from V and 4 bases from J; junction bases left unmatched: 8. The CDR3 sequence: CSAPIAGLYNEQFF. The CDR3 nucleotides are TGCAGTGCCCCGATAGCGGGACTTTACAATGAGCAGTTCTTC.

This CDR3 reads CASSSGTGVDEQYF. CDR3 coding DNA: TGCGCCAGCAGCTCCGGGACAGGGGTTGACGAGCAGTACTTC. The rearrangement joins TRBV5-1 to TRBJ2-7; the match to TRBD1 covers 10 bases. CDR3 size: 14 residues. Germline V gene lookup returns CDR1 SGHRS and CDR2 YFSETQ. The trim removed 3 bases at V and 5 bases at J, leaving 5 bases unmatched.

This clonotype was counted a few times. This chain uses TRBV10-3 with TRBJ1-2; 7 bases fit TRBD1. The J segment lost 2 bases and the V segment lost 7 bases, leaving 1 base of the junction unmatched. Germline values: CDR1 ENHRY, CDR2 SYGVKD. This CDR3 is 12 amino acids long. This CDR3 is CAIKGQNYGYTF. The CDR3 region has the DNA TGTGCCATCAAGGGACAGAACTATGGCTACACCTTC.

This sequence joins TRBV24-1 and TRBJ1-5; D might be TRBD1 (6 bases). This CDR3 is built from 15 residues. The germline V and J ends were trimmed by 4 bases and 6 bases, with 15 bases remaining between them. Germline lookup yields CDR1 KGHDR and CDR2 SFDVKD. The CDR3 sequence: CATSDPRGGAQPQHF. CDR3 nucleotide sequence: TGTGCCACCAGTGACCCCAGGGGCGGGGCTCAGCCCCAGCATTTT.

This clonotype was seen a handful of times. The chain combines TRBV6-5 with TRBJ2-7; D is uncertain. Trimming cost V 6 bases and J 6 bases, with 12 bases left between them. CDR3 length: 12 amino acids. Germline lookup yields CDR1 MNHEY and CDR2 SVGAGI. The CDR3 reads CASRTDISEQYF. CDR3 nucleotide sequence: TGTGCCAGCAGAACCGACATTTCCGAGCAGTACTTC.

The rearrangement links TRBV5-1 to TRBJ1-2; D gene unclear. The germline V and J ends were trimmed by 5 bases and 4 bases, with 18 bases remaining between them. CDR3 length: 15 residues. Germline-derived CDR1 and CDR2 are SGHRS and YFSETQ. This chain's CDR3 is CASSLPQASGYGYTF. CDR3 nucleotide sequence: TGCGCCAGCAGTCTCCCGCAGGCGTCCGGCTATGGCTACACCTTC.

The chain links TRBV5-1 to TRBJ1-6; TRBD1 might be the D (5 bases). This CDR3 contains 14 residues. CDR1 is SGHRS, CDR2 YFSETQ, per germline. The V gene lost 0 bases and the J gene lost 9 bases, with 10 bases spanning the gap. The CDR3 spells CASSLAGTGSPLHF. DNA for the CDR3: TGCGCCAGCAGCTTGGCCGGGACGGGTTCACCCCTCCACTTT.

This clonotype was observed a handful of times. The chain is built from TRBV6-6 and TRBJ2-7, with 10 bases aligning to TRBD1. The trim removed 8 bases at V and 5 bases at J, leaving 15 bases unmatched. CDR3 length: 16 amino acids. Germline CDR1 is MNHNY and CDR2 is SVGAGI (reference sequence). The CDR3 spells CASYSPGDRGSHEQYF. The CDR3 nucleotides are TGTGCCAGCTATTCACCCGGGGACAGGGGTTCCCACGAGCAGTACTTC.

Concerning this clonotype itself: Its ends do not fully match the called genes, so a read error is possible. The chain links TRBV5-1 to TRBJ2-2; possibly TRBD2 for D (5 bases). Per the germline V gene, CDR1 is SGHRS and CDR2 is YFSETQ. This CDR3 is built from 16 residues. The CDR3 DNA reads TGCGCCAGCAGCCCGAACCCCCTGGGGAACACCGGGGAGCTGTATTTT. Translated: CASSPNPLGNTGELYF. The full variable domain, its missing parts supplied by reference TRBV5-1 and TRBJ2-2, is KAGVTQTPRYLIKTRGQQVTLSCSPISGHRSVSWYQQTPGQGLQFLFEYFSETQRNKGNFPGRFSGRQFSNSRSEMNVSTLELGDSALYLCASSPNPLGNTGELYFGEGSRLTVL.

The chain is built from TRBV3-1 and TRBJ1-2; D is perhaps TRBD1 (6 bases). The CDR3 is made up of 13 amino acids. The germline CDR1 and CDR2 sequences are LGHDT and YNNKEL (reference sequence). V shed 8 bases and J shed 5 bases, with 15 bases lying between them. The CDR3 region is CASGLQGVYGYTF. In DNA form, the CDR3 reads TGTGCCAGCGGACTACAGGGCGTATATGGCTACACCTTC.